The clone carrying this T cell receptor beta chain was observed many times. What it binds is not known. Moderately to severely active ophthalmopathy under 3 months, CAS at least 3, NOSPECS at least 4. Amplification of TCR beta CDR3 regions used RNA transcripts. First-round RT-PCR employed HTBI primers, with a second-round multiplex PCR after it. TCRdb reprocessed the multiplex PCR reads via MiXCR and lists one record per CDR3 protein. The data contain about 660,000 distinct CDR3 sequences, roughly 39% of them singletons. Looked up from germline, CDR1 is SNHLY and CDR2 is FYNNEI. The CDR3 length is 10 residues. V lost 9 bases, J lost 10 bases, and 12 bases lay in between. This sample was taken from a study of Graves' ophthalmopathy and Graves' hyperthyroidism. Broader study findings: In blood appeared most of the expanded thyroid clonotypes whose frequency exceeded 0.001.

Sequenced: peripheral blood. The TCR originated in an adult man with Graves' ophthalmopathy. The chain employs TRBV2 and TRBJ1-1; D unresolved. The CDR3 loop is CASRSVGAFF. CDR3 coding DNA: TGTGCCAGTCGCAGCGTAGGAGCTTTCTTT. Variable domain in full (rest from reference TRBV2 and TRBJ1-1): EPEVTQTPSHQVTQMGQEVILRCVPISNHLYFYWYRQILGQKVEFLVSFYNNEISEKSEIFDDQFSVERPDGSNFTLKIRSTKLEDSAMYFCASRSVGAFFGQGTRLTVV.